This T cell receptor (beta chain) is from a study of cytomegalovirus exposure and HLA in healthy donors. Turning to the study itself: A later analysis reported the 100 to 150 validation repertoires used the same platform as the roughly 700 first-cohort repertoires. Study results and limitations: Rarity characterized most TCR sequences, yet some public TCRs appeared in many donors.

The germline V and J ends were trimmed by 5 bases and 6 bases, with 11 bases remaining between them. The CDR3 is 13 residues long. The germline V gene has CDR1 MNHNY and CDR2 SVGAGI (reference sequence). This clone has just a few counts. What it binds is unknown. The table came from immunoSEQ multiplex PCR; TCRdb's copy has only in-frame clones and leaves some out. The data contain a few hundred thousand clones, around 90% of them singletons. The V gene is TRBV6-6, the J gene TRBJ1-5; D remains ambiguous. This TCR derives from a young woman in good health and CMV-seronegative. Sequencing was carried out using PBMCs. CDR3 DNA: TGTGCCAGCAGTCAGAGGGAGGGTCAGCCCCAGCATTTT. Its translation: CASSQREGQPQHF.